This is a list of T cell receptor beta chains from one sample in a study of graft-versus-host responses after intestinal transplantation. Their antigens remain unidentified. Produced via immunoSEQ multiplex PCR; TCRdb's table is partial and in-frame only. The repertoire holds around 100,000 clones, with approximately 94% as singletons. Sequencing used unstimulated CD4+ T cells sorted from spleen or lymph node cells, obtained before transplant. These receptors originate from a human donor who was the organ donor for an intestinal transplant. Both conserved end residues are part of each CDR3. The order of the fields is clone size, V gene, J gene, D gene, CDR3 DNA, CDR3 protein. The D gene is left open where the match is weak. Expanded clones are given a class, and other clones once, few, many or no size at all.

.	TRBV28	TRBJ2-2	TRBD1	TGTGCCAGCAAAGGTGCGGGACAGGTCAACACCGGGGAGCTGTTTTTT	CASKGAGQVNTGELFF
.	TRBV5-4	TRBJ1-2	TRBD1	TGTGCCAGCAGCTCTCCGGGACAGGGGCGCGGCTACACCTTC	CASSSPGQGRGYTF
.	TRBV7-9	TRBJ2-5	.	TGTGCCAGCAGCCTACAGGGATGGGAGACCCAGTACTTC	CASSLQGWETQYF
.	TRBV12-5	TRBJ1-1	TRBD1	TGTGCTAGTGGTTTGAACTGGGGACAGGGGAACACTGAAGCTTTCTTT	CASGLNWGQGNTEAFF
.	TRBV25-1	TRBJ2-7	.	TGTGCCAGCAGCCTCAGTGGAGGGGTCCACGAGCAGTACTTC	CASSLSGGVHEQYF
.	TRBV19	TRBJ1-1	TRBD1	TGTGCCAGTAGTATAGGGGGAGACAGGGGGAACACTGAAGCTTTCTTT	CASSIGGDRGNTEAFF
.	TRBV28	TRBJ1-6	.	TGTGCCAGCAGATCCCCCGTTCTCAGAGGGCGTTTTCATTCACCCCTCCACTTT	CASRSPVLRGRFHSPLHF
.	TRBV10-3	TRBJ1-5	TRBD1	TGTGCCATCAGTGAGGACAGGGGCAATCAGCCCCAGCATTTT	CAISEDRGNQPQHF
.	TRBV7-2	TRBJ2-7	TRBD2	TGTGCCAGCAGCTTAGTTGGTAGCGGGAGCTACGAGCAGTACTTC	CASSLVGSGSYEQYF
once	TRBV21-1	TRBJ2-1	.	TGTGCCAGCAGCAAAGCTAACAGGGTCAATGAGCAGTTCTTC	CASSKANRVNEQFF
.	TRBV5-1	TRBJ1-1	.	TGCGCCAGCAGCCCAGGCGACGGTAGGAGCACTGAAGCTTTCTTT	CASSPGDGRSTEAFF
.	TRBV29-1	TRBJ2-1	.	TGCAGCAGCCACCGACAGAATACCTACAATGAGCAGTTCTTC	CSSHRQNTYNEQFF
.	TRBV27	TRBJ2-1	TRBD2	TGTGCCAGCAGCGGCGTGGGGGGGATGCTGCATGAGCAGTTCTTC	CASSGVGGMLHEQFF
.	TRBV28	TRBJ2-5	TRBD2	TGTGCCAGCAGTTCCCTTAGCGGGAGTAGGGAGACCCAGTACTTC	CASSSLSGSRETQYF
.	TRBV30	TRBJ1-3	.	TGTGCCTGGACGTGGTCTGGAAACACCATATATTTT	CAWTWSGNTIYF
once	TRBV10-3	TRBJ1-5	.	TGTGCCATCAGTGAGTATATCGATCAGCCCCAGCATTTT	CAISEYIDQPQHF
.	TRBV20-1	TRBJ2-5	.	TGCAGTTTCCCGGCGGGAGAGACCCAGTACTTC	CSFPAGETQYF
.	TRBV2	TRBJ2-5	.	TGTGCCAGCAGTTACCGGGACCAAGAGACCCAGTACTTC	CASSYRDQETQYF
.	TRBV10-3	TRBJ2-1	.	TGTGCCATCAGTGAACAGGGACTTTACAATGAGCAGTTCTTC	CAISEQGLYNEQFF
.	TRBV5-1	TRBJ1-1	.	TGCGCCAGCAGCTTGGCCACGGGCAGGAGGAACACTGAAGCTTTCTTT	CASSLATGRRNTEAFF
.	TRBV6-5	TRBJ2-5	.	TGTGCCAGCAGTTACTCGTACTCGGGGGAGACCCAGTACTTC	CASSYSYSGETQYF
.	TRBV28	TRBJ2-7	.	TGTGCCAGCCGACTTTCTGGCCGGGAGCAGTACTTC	CASRLSGREQYF
.	TRBV7-2	TRBJ2-2	TRBD2	TGTGCCAGCAGCTTAGCTCGGCTAGCGGGAGACACCGGGGAGCTGTTTTTT	CASSLARLAGDTGELFF
.	TRBV18	TRBJ2-5	.	TGTGCCAGCTCACCTAGCCAAGAGACCCAGTACTTC	CASSPSQETQYF
.	TRBV19	TRBJ1-3	.	TGTGCCAGTACCCTGACGGGAGGCCGCTCTGGAAACACCATATATTTT	CASTLTGGRSGNTIYF
.	TRBV2	TRBJ2-1	TRBD1	TGTGCCAGCAGTGACCTTGACAGGGGGAATGAGCAGTTCTTC	CASSDLDRGNEQFF
.	TRBV2	TRBJ2-2	TRBD2	TGTGCCAGCAGACAATTGACTAGCGGTAACACCGGGGAGCTGTTTTTT	CASRQLTSGNTGELFF
.	TRBV6-5	TRBJ2-1	.	TGTGCCAGCAGTGAAGCGCTGGGCAATGAGCAGTTCTTC	CASSEALGNEQFF
.	TRBV30	TRBJ2-1	TRBD2	TGTGCCTGGACCGGGAGGGGCAGCCAGTGGCGGCGGGGGAGCTCCTACAATGAGCAGTTCTTC	CAWTGRGSQWRRGSSYNEQFF
.	TRBV7-6	TRBJ1-1	TRBD1	TGTGCCAGCAGCACCTACAGGGGGACTGAAGCTTTCTTT	CASSTYRGTEAFF
few	TRBV12-5	TRBJ1-1	.	TGTGCTAGTGGCCTTACTGATTTTGAAGCTTTCTTT	CASGLTDFEAFF
.	TRBV29-1	TRBJ2-5	.	TGCAGCGTGGACACAGGGTTCACGGAGACCCAGTACTTC	CSVDTGFTETQYF
.	TRBV4-1	TRBJ2-1	TRBD1	TGCGCCAGCAGCCAAGCACCCGGACAGGGTCGGAATGAGCAGTTCTTC	CASSQAPGQGRNEQFF
.	TRBV5-1	TRBJ2-3	TRBD1	TGCGCCAGCAGCTTGGCGGACAGGCCTTCAGATACGCAGTATTTT	CASSLADRPSDTQYF
.	TRBV19	TRBJ2-3	TRBD2	TGTGCCAGTAGTATGGCAACTAGCGGGACGGCAGATACGCAGTATTTT	CASSMATSGTADTQYF
.	TRBV19	TRBJ2-2	.	TGTGCCAGTACGGCCGTAACTAGCACGAACACCGGGGAGCTGTTTTTT	CASTAVTSTNTGELFF
.	TRBV9	TRBJ2-3	.	TGTGCCAGCAGCTTCAGGGTTGTGGATACGCAGTATTTT	CASSFRVVDTQYF
once	TRBV18	TRBJ2-3	.	TGTGCCAGCTCACCATCAGCGGTCCTCACAGATACGCAGTATTTT	CASSPSAVLTDTQYF
.	TRBV5-1	TRBJ1-3	TRBD1	TGCGCCAGCAGCACTGGGACAGGGGCGTTCTCTGGAAACACCATATATTTT	CASSTGTGAFSGNTIYF
.	TRBV7-9	TRBJ2-5	TRBD2	TGTGCCAGCAGCCGCGCGGGACTAACCACCCAGTACCAAGAGACCCAGTACTTC	CASSRAGLTTQYQETQYF
.	TRBV29-1	TRBJ2-2	TRBD1	TGCAGCGTGGCCCGGGGACAGAACACCGGGGAGCTGTTTTTC	CSVARGQNTGELFF
.	TRBV6-6	TRBJ1-4	TRBD1	TGTGCCAGCAGTTACTGGGGGACAGGGGGTGAAAAACTGTTTTTT	CASSYWGTGGEKLFF
.	TRBV5-4	TRBJ2-1	TRBD2	TGTGCCAGCAGCTTGGCCGAGCGGGGGGGGTCCTACAATGAGCAGTTCTTC	CASSLAERGGSYNEQFF
few	TRBV10-3	TRBJ2-7	.	TGTGCCATCAGTGAGTCCGGCCACGAGCAGTACTTC	CAISESGHEQYF
.	TRBV12-5	TRBJ2-1	TRBD2	TGTGCTAGTGCCCCCGGCGGGAGGCCCTACAATGAGCAGTTCTTC	CASAPGGRPYNEQFF
.	TRBV4-1	TRBJ2-2	.	TGCGCCAGCAGCCAGGAGGTGGGCCTTCTGGGGACCGGGGAGCTGTTTTTT	CASSQEVGLLGTGELFF
.	TRBV9	TRBJ2-1	TRBD2	TGTGCCAGCAGCGCACTACTAGCGGGAGGGAATGAGCAGTTCTTC	CASSALLAGGNEQFF